The next 9 T cell receptor beta chains were all read from a single sample in a study of T cell responses to AZD1222 COVID-19 vaccine. Clones were read by immunoSEQ multiplex PCR, and TCRdb kept only the in-frame ones, dropping some. The sample lists about 63,000 clones, roughly 87% occurring once. The starting material was peripheral blood, obtained on day 0 of AZD1222 vaccination. The receptor set was obtained from an adult in good health.

This chain joins TRBV30 and TRBJ1-6; tentatively, D is TRBD1 (5 bases). Trimming removed 0 bases at V and 6 bases at J, with 18 bases between. This CDR3 is built from 17 residues. The germline V gene encodes CDR1 GTSNPN and CDR2 SVGIG (reference sequence). DNA of the CDR3: TGTGCCTGGAGTGTAAATAGGGGCACCCCACTTAATTCACCCCTCCACTTT. Its translation is CAWSVNRGTPLNSPLHF.

The chain combines TRBV7-2 with TRBJ2-7, with TRBD1 matching over 10 bases. The V segment lost 6 bases and the J segment 0 bases; nucleotides outside the gene matches: 11. This CDR3 spans 17 amino acids. The germline CDR1 and CDR2 sequences are SGHTA and FQGNSA. CDR3 amino acids: CASSKGQGFLSSYEQYF. The CDR3 coding sequence is TGTGCCAGCAGTAAGGGACAGGGGTTTCTAAGCTCCTACGAGCAGTACTTC.

The rearrangement uses TRBV5-1 and TRBJ1-1, with D possibly TRBD1 on 6 matching bases. V was trimmed by 5 bases and J by 2 bases, leaving 19 bases between them. Per the germline V gene, CDR1 is SGHRS and CDR2 is YFSETQ. The CDR3 loop spans 16 amino acids. The CDR3 DNA follows: TGCGCCAGCAGGAGGACAGAGTGGGGAGGAAACACTGAAGCTTTCTTT. Its translation: CASRRTEWGGNTEAFF.

CDR3 in DNA: TGTGCCACCAGCAGCCGAGACAGTCCTTTTAACTATGGCTACACCTTC. It is translated as CATSSRDSPFNYGYTF. This chain joins TRBV15 and TRBJ1-2; TRBD1 is a possible D gene (5 bases). The CDR3 extends over 16 amino acids. V was clipped by 3 bases and J by 1 base, with 15 bases between them. Germline-derived CDR1 and CDR2 are LNHNV and YYDKDF (reference sequence).

This clone was picked up one time. The chain recombines TRBV30 with TRBJ2-5; TRBD2 aligns across 8 bases. Germline lookup yields CDR1 GTSNPN and CDR2 SVGIG (reference sequence). Trimming took 0 bases from V and 4 from J; bases not matched to a gene: 10. This CDR3 spans 16 amino acids. This CDR3 reads CAWSVGGGRLGETQYF. CDR3 coding DNA: TGTGCCTGGAGTGTAGGCGGGGGGCGTTTAGGAGAGACCCAGTACTTC.

This chain uses TRBV24-1 with TRBJ1-4; a possible D gene is TRBD1 (5 bases). V lost 1 base and J lost 8, with 13 bases in between. The germline V gene has CDR1 KGHDR and CDR2 SFDVKD. The CDR3 covers 15 residues. The CDR3 protein is CATSDFGRVREKLFF. The CDR3, as DNA: TGTGCCACCAGTGATTTTGGCAGGGTTAGGGAAAAACTGTTTTTT.

The chain carries TRBV11-2 and TRBJ1-3; tentative D call: TRBD1 (5 bases). This CDR3 is built from 15 residues. V shed 5 bases and J shed 0 bases, with 11 bases lying between them. Germline V lookup: CDR1 SGHAT, CDR2 FQNNGV. CDR3 in DNA: TGTGCCAGCAGCCTGACAGCCAACTCTGGAAACACCATATATTTT. Amino acids: CASSLTANSGNTIYF.

This clone occurred a few times. V and J are TRBV30 and TRBJ2-7; TRBD1 aligns across 10 bases. This CDR3 spans 15 amino acids. Germline CDR1 and CDR2: GTSNPN and SVGIG (reference sequence). Losses at the gene ends were 5 bases for V and 2 bases for J; bases not matched to a gene: 9. The DNA for the CDR3 is TGTGCCTGGCCATCCGGGACAGGGGTTACCTACGAGCAGTACTTC. This encodes CAWPSGTGVTYEQYF.

The V gene is TRBV12-5, the J gene TRBJ1-5; tentatively, D is TRBD1 (5 bases). The length of the CDR3 is 23 residues. Per germline, CDR1 LGHNT and CDR2 FRNRAP. V was shortened by 0 bases and J by 5 bases, with 35 bases between the two germline ends. The CDR3 loop is CASGLVEPRPNYKGPLRDQPQHF. The CDR3 nucleotides are TGTGCTAGTGGTTTGGTGGAACCACGACCGAATTATAAGGGACCTCTAAGGGATCAGCCCCAGCATTTT.